A single sample gave rise to the 10 T cell receptor beta chains below, sequenced in a study of cytomegalovirus exposure and HLA in healthy donors. The PCR employed 60 Vbeta primers together with 13 Jbeta primers. Clones were read by immunoSEQ multiplex PCR, and TCRdb kept only the in-frame ones, dropping some. This sample has some 130,000 clones, with 75% to 90% found just once. What was sequenced was PBMCs. These receptors were obtained from a woman aged 40-49 years in good health and CMV-seropositive.

This clone was counted once. The chain joins TRBV11-2 to TRBJ2-6; tentative D call: TRBD1 (5 bases). V was trimmed by 5 bases and J by 4 bases, leaving 15 bases between them. Per the germline V gene, CDR1 is SGHAT and CDR2 is FQNNGV. This CDR3 contains 16 residues. The chain's CDR3 is CASSRPGPLGANVLTF. DNA for the CDR3: TGTGCCAGCAGCCGCCCAGGGCCGTTGGGGGCCAACGTCCTGACTTTC.

The chain carries TRBV7-2 and TRBJ2-7; no clear D. This CDR3 has 17 amino acids. V shed 5 bases and J shed 0 bases, with 20 bases lying between them. The V gene's germline CDR1 is SGHTA and CDR2 FQGNSA. The CDR3 region has the DNA TGTGCCAGCAGCGAAGGCCCGGTCATGTCTAGCTCCTACGAGCAGTACTTC. Amino acids: CASSEGPVMSSSYEQYF.

This chain joins TRBV19 and TRBJ1-1, with D possibly TRBD1 on 6 matching bases. V was cut by 6 bases and J by 6 bases, with 17 bases left in between. Germline V gene lookup returns CDR1 LNHDA and CDR2 SQIVND (reference sequence). The CDR3 runs to 14 residues. In DNA, the CDR3 is TGTGCCAGTAGGACCTCCGGGACAAGACCTGAAGCTTTCTTT. This sequence encodes CASRTSGTRPEAFF.

The chain combines TRBV30 with TRBJ1-5, with 7 bases identical to TRBD1. Germline lookup yields CDR1 GTSNPN and CDR2 SVGIG (reference sequence). The CDR3 has 14 amino acids. Trimming cost V 5 bases and J 5 bases; bases outside gene matches: 9. The CDR3 region is CAWSQGVQDQPQHF. DNA of the CDR3: TGTGCCTGGTCCCAGGGGGTCCAGGATCAGCCCCAGCATTTT.

Concerning this clone itself: The junction does not match germline at one end; this may be a read error. The rearrangement links TRBV5-1 to TRBJ2-6; D perhaps matches TRBD1 (6 bases). From germline, CDR1 is SGHRS and CDR2 YFSETQ. This CDR3 is built from 15 residues. CDR3 amino acids: CASSNQGSGANVPTF. CDR3 nucleotide sequence: TGCGCCAGCAGCAACCAGGGGTCTGGGGCCAACGTCCCGACTTTC. Together with reference TRBV5-1 and TRBJ2-6, the CDR3 gives the full variable domain: KAGVTQTPRYLIKTRGQQVTLSCSPISGHRSVSWYQQTPGQGLQFLFEYFSETQRNKGNFPGRFSGRQFSNSRSEMNVSTLELGDSALYLCASSNQGSGANVPTFGAGSRLTVL.

This chain links TRBV7-9 with TRBJ1-2, with TRBD1 matching 7 bases. The CDR3 consists of 14 residues. Per the germline V gene, CDR1 is SEHNR and CDR2 is FQNEAQ (reference sequence). V trimming: 0 bases; J trimming: 5 bases; junction bases outside the gene matches: 3. The CDR3 sequence: CASSLATGPYGYTF. The CDR3 bases are TGTGCCAGCAGCTTAGCGACAGGGCCTTATGGCTACACCTTC.

This clone was seen only once. The chain carries TRBV7-9 and TRBJ2-5, with 12 bases matching TRBD2. CDR1 is SEHNR, CDR2 FQNEAQ, per germline (reference sequence). The V segment lost 5 bases and the J segment 11 bases; nucleotides outside the gene matches: 12. The CDR3 has 15 residues. CDR3 in DNA: TGTGCCAGCAGCCCCCCGACTAGCGGGGGCCCTATACAGTACTTC. This codes for CASSPPTSGGPIQYF.

The chain couples TRBV30 to TRBJ1-2; 8 nucleotides align to TRBD1. In germline, CDR1 is GTSNPN, CDR2 SVGIG (reference sequence). Trimming removed 0 bases from V and 8 bases from J; junction bases left unmatched: 11. This CDR3 is 15 amino acids long. CDR3 in amino acids: CAWSVFGGQVNGYTF. CDR3 DNA: TGTGCCTGGAGTGTATTCGGGGGACAGGTTAACGGCTACACCTTC.

The chain has TRBV5-1 and TRBJ2-5; unclear D gene. Trimming pared 4 bases from V and 3 bases from J, leaving 4 bases between. Germline V CDR1 and CDR2: SGHRS, YFSETQ. The CDR3 is 11 amino acids. In nucleotides, the CDR3 is TGCGCCAGCAGCACAAAAGAGACCCAGTACTTC. Residues: CASSTKETQYF.

With regard to this clone: A junction end diverges from the germline sequence, so it may reflect a read error. The genes are TRBV5-1 and TRBJ1-6; unclear D gene. Germline V gene lookup returns CDR1 SGHRS and CDR2 YFSETQ. The CDR3 covers 13 residues. CDR3 region: CASSDLGSSPLHF. DNA for the CDR3: TGTGCCAGCAGCGACCTCGGGAGCTCACCCCTCCACTTT.